Following are 19 T cell receptor beta chains from one sample sequenced in a study of T cells in women clearing cervical HPV infection. The method was immunoSEQ multiplex PCR; TCRdb's version includes in-frame clones alone and lacks a portion of them. Recorded here are roughly 48,000 clones; the top ten clones represent about 1.5%. The sample taken for sequencing was blood buffy coat. The receptors were sampled from a woman aged 18 to 75 with a cervical HPV16 infection that either progressed to CIN3+ or cleared (not recorded which).

The CDR3 reads CASSLGLQEEETQYF. The DNA read from the CDR3 is TGTGCCAGCAGTTTGGGACTCCAGGAGGAAGAGACC. This chain connects TRBV27 to TRBJ2-5; D is perhaps TRBD2 (6 bases). The read ends 3 residues shy of where the CDR3 ends; the end is completed using the germline J gene. Trimming took off 3 bases at V and 3 bases at J, with 14 bases between the two ends. Per germline, CDR1 MNHEY and CDR2 SMNVEV (reference sequence). The CDR3 has 15 amino acids.

Points on this clone: Coverage ceases 3 residues before the CDR3 finishes, and the germline J gene fills in the end. The gene calls are TRBV6-4 and TRBJ2-1, with 10 positions matching TRBD2. CDR3 length equals 16 residues. Losses at the gene ends were 5 bases for V and 7 bases for J; bases not matched to a gene: 11. CDR1 and CDR2 (germline): MRHNA, SNTAGT. CDR3 residues: CASSPSSGSYGNEQFF. CDR3 DNA (partial): TGTGCCAGCAGTCCCTCTAGCGGGAGCTATGGGAATGAG.

With respect to this clone: The missing CDR3 end, 3 residues past where the read stops, is filled in from the germline J gene. This chain connects TRBV18 to TRBJ2-7; possible D gene TRBD2, 7 bases. The CDR3 has 14 residues. V was clipped by 4 bases and J by 5 bases, with 15 bases between them. Germline V gene data show CDR1 as KGHSH and CDR2 as LQKENI. The CDR3 protein is CASSLGTGGDEQYF. CDR3 DNA (partial): TGTGCCAGCTCACTCGGCACGGGGGGCGACGAG. The full variable domain, rest sourced from reference TRBV18 and TRBJ2-7, is NAGVMQNPRHLVRRRGQEARLRCSPMKGHSHVYWYRQLPEEGLKFMVYLQKENIIDESGMPKERFSAEFPKEGPSILRIQQVVRGDSAAYFCASSLGTGGDEQYFGPGTRLTVT.

Remarks on this clone: From the germline J gene comes the end of the CDR3, since the read stops 3 residues before it. The chain recombines TRBV2 with TRBJ1-1; TRBD1 agrees at 7 bases. The CDR3 covers 13 residues. V trimming: 8 bases; J trimming: 7 bases; junction bases outside the gene matches: 10. Germline CDR1 is SNHLY and CDR2 is FYNNEI. CDR3 sequence reads: CASLDDRVLEAFF. The CDR3 DNA, read in part, is TGTGCCAGCTTGGACGACAGGGTCCTTGAA.

As for this clone: The read finishes 3 residues shy of the CDR3 end, and the germline J gene is used to complete it. The V and J genes are TRBV28 and TRBJ2-7; D gene ambiguous. Trimming cost V 6 bases and J 0 bases, with 15 bases left between them. The CDR3 is 15 amino acids. Germline-derived CDR1 and CDR2 are MDHEN and SYDVKM. CDR3 bases read: TGTGCCAGCAGGACCCCCTCAGGAAGCTCCTACGAG. Amino acid sequence: CASRTPSGSSYE. The complete CDR3 sequence is CASRTPSGSSYEQYF. Together with reference TRBV28 and TRBJ2-7, the CDR3 gives the full variable domain: DVKVTQSSRYLVKRTGEKVFLECVQDMDHENMFWYRQDPGLGLRLIYFSYDVKMKEKGDIPEGYSVSREKKERFSLILESASTNQTSMYLCASRTPSGSSYEQYFGPGTRLTVT.

Comment on this clone: The read comes to an end 3 residues before the CDR3 does, leaving the germline J gene to fill in the end. The gene calls are TRBV7-2 and TRBJ1-1, with TRBD1 matching over 7 bases. CDR1 is SGHTA, CDR2 FQGNSA, per germline. Trimming took 5 bases from V and 1 from J; bases not matched to a gene: 7. The CDR3 sequence is 15 residues long. The DNA read from the CDR3 is TGTGCCAGCAGCCGAGACAGGGCGCGGAACACTGAA. Protein: CASSRDRARNTE. The CDR3 as a whole reads CASSRDRARNTEAFF.

Worth noting for this clone: The CDR3 end lies 3 residues beyond the end of the read and is filled in from the germline J gene. The gene calls are TRBV28 and TRBJ2-7, with 10 bases identical to TRBD2. The CDR3 consists of 14 residues. Germline V gene data show CDR1 as MDHEN and CDR2 as SYDVKM. The J segment lost 4 bases and the V segment lost 4 bases, leaving 4 bases of the junction unmatched. CDR3 protein: CASSSLAGVYEQYF. The DNA read from the CDR3 is TGTGCCAGCAGTTCCCTAGCGGGAGTATACGAG.

For this clone: The sequence runs out 3 residues before the end of the CDR3; the remainder is reconstructed from the germline J gene. The chain joins TRBV2 to TRBJ2-3; 8 bases fit TRBD2. CDR3 size: 17 residues. Germline CDR1 is SNHLY and CDR2 is FYNNEI. With V trimmed by 0 bases and J by 2 bases, 7 bases remained unmatched. The CDR3 region is CASSEALTSGLTDTQYF. The sequenced CDR3 bases are TGTGCCAGCAGTGAAGCGCTAACTAGCGGCCTCACAGATACG.

In the case of this clone: The read terminates 3 residues ahead of where the CDR3 ends, so the germline J gene completes it. The chain couples TRBV20-1 to TRBJ2-7, with 7 bases lining up with TRBD1. CDR1 is DFQATT, CDR2 SNEGSKA, per germline (reference sequence). The CDR3 runs to 13 residues. V lost 7 bases to trimming and J lost 2 bases; unmatched junction nucleotides: 8. CDR3 amino acids: CSGRGRGTYEQYF. The CDR3 DNA, read in part, is TGCAGTGGTAGGGGCAGGGGGACCTACGAG.

As regards this clone: Coverage ceases 3 residues before the CDR3 finishes, and the germline J gene fills in the end. The chain has TRBV19 and TRBJ1-2; D is ambiguous. The germline V gene encodes CDR1 LNHDA and CDR2 SQIVND (reference sequence). The CDR3 consists of 14 residues. The V end lost 7 bases, the J end lost 7 bases, and 19 bases lay between the germline ends. The CDR3 sequence is CASIGGRGERGYTF. CDR3 DNA, as far as it was read: TGTGCCAGTATTGGAGGACGGGGAGAACGTGGC.

As for this clone: The sequenced fragment ends 3 residues before the CDR3 boundary, so the rest is inferred from the germline J gene. V gene TRBV19 combines with J gene TRBJ1-2; TRBD1 agrees at 8 bases. CDR1 is LNHDA, CDR2 SQIVND, per germline (reference sequence). The CDR3 has 14 residues. V shed 4 bases and J 2 bases; nucleotides not matched to a gene: 3. The sequenced CDR3 bases are TGTGCCAGTAGTAGGACAGGGACCAACTATGGC. Its protein product is CASSRTGTNYG. The full CDR3 sequence reads CASSRTGTNYGYTF. Full variable domain (outside the CDR3, taken from reference TRBV19 and TRBJ1-2): DGGITQSPKYLFRKEGQNVTLSCEQNLNHDAMYWYRQDPGQGLRLIYYSQIVNDFQKGDIAEGYSVSREKKESFPLTVTSAQKNPTAFYLCASSRTGTNYGYTFGSGTRLTVV.

Comments on this clone: Read sequence stops 3 residues before the CDR3 end, and the germline J gene provides the missing end. This sequence joins TRBV5-1 and TRBJ2-1, with 9 bases that match TRBD2. The CDR3 loop spans 14 amino acids. CDR1 and CDR2 from the germline V gene are SGHRS and YFSETQ. V lost 4 bases and J lost 5; bases outside the gene matches: 4. The CDR3 loop reads CASSASGIHNEQFF. Partial CDR3 DNA: TGCGCCAGCAGCGCTAGCGGGATCCACAATGAG.

With respect to this clone: The read stops 3 residues short of the end of the CDR3; the missing end is completed from the germline J gene. The gene calls are TRBV7-9 and TRBJ1-4; D remains unclear. The CDR3 covers 12 residues. V was clipped by 5 bases and J by 8 bases, with 9 bases between them. The germline CDR1 and CDR2 sequences are SEHNR and FQNEAQ (reference sequence). CDR3 region: CASSAALEKLFF. The DNA read from the CDR3 is TGTGCCAGCAGCGCCGCGCTCGAAAAA.

With respect to this clone: The CDR3 extends 3 residues past the end of the read, so its final part is completed from the germline J gene. This chain joins TRBV29-1 and TRBJ2-6; unclear D gene. Trimming removed 2 bases from V and 2 bases from J, with 13 bases in between. The CDR3 contains 16 residues. Germline V gene sequence: CDR1 SQVTM, CDR2 ANQGSEA. CDR3 loop: CSVELVARAGANVLTF. The CDR3 DNA, read in part, is TGCAGCGTTGAATTGGTTGCACGGGCTGGGGCCAACGTC.

About this clone itself: The read terminates 3 residues ahead of where the CDR3 ends, so the germline J gene completes it. The chain recombines TRBV6-2 or TRBV6-3 with TRBJ2-2; D unclear. V lost 6 bases and J lost 5, with 7 bases in between. The CDR3 length is 12 residues. The V gene's germline CDR1 is MNHEY and CDR2 SVGEGT. The CDR3 spells CASSFQTGELFF. The sequenced CDR3 bases are TGTGCCAGCAGCTTCCAGACCGGGGAG.

Concerning this clone: With the read ending 3 residues before the CDR3 end, the germline J gene is used to fill in that end. The gene calls are TRBV5-4 and TRBJ2-7; TRBD2 agrees at 14 bases. This CDR3 comprises 15 residues. Germline V lookup: CDR1 SGHNT, CDR2 YYREEE (reference sequence). V gave up 3 bases and J gave up 6 bases; unmatched junction bases: 5. CDR3 DNA, as far as it was read: TGTGCCAGCAGCTCAGGACTAGCGGGGGGTTCCGAG. The encoded protein is CASSSGLAGGSE. The CDR3 in its entirety is CASSSGLAGGSEQYF.

On this clone: The observed sequence ends 3 residues before the CDR3 terminus, with the missing tail filled in from the germline J gene. The chain combines TRBV6-2 or TRBV6-3 with TRBJ1-5, with 9 nucleotides matching TRBD1. The CDR3 sequence is 15 residues long. V dropped 6 bases and J dropped 6; count of bases not matched to a gene: 9. Germline CDR1 is MNHEY and CDR2 is SVGEGT. CDR3 region: CASRGPGQGLQPQHF. CDR3 bases read: TGTGCCAGCAGAGGACCGGGACAGGGCCTTCAGCCC.

To note about this clone: Read sequence stops 3 residues before the CDR3 end, and the germline J gene provides the missing end. The V call is TRBV30, the J call TRBJ2-2; 10 positions match TRBD1. Germline lookup yields CDR1 GTSNPN and CDR2 SVGIG (reference sequence). The CDR3 has 15 amino acids. V was clipped by 3 bases and J by 5 bases; unmatched bases: 6. Incomplete CDR3 DNA: TGTGCCTGGAGGGGGACAGGGGCGGTAACCGGGGAG. Amino acids: CAWRGTGAVTGE. The full-length CDR3 reads as CAWRGTGAVTGELFF.

Of note for this clone: The read falls 3 residues short of the CDR3 end, and the missing part is taken from the germline J gene. The chain carries TRBV7-3 and TRBJ2-2; 10 nucleotides agree with TRBD1. The CDR3 covers 15 residues. The V segment lost 1 base and the J segment 6 bases; nucleotides outside the gene matches: 2. Per germline, CDR1 SGHTA and CDR2 FQGTGA. This CDR3 is CASSLKGQGSGELFF. CDR3 DNA (partial): TGTGCCAGCAGCTTAAAGGGACAGGGGTCCGGGGAG.